This T cell receptor (beta chain) is drawn from a study of T cells in Graves' hyperthyroidism and ophthalmopathy. TCR beta CDR3 regions were amplified from RNA. Carried out on the TCR CDR3, a first-round RT-PCR used the HTBI primer set. In TCRdb, the multiplex PCR reads were re-called with MiXCR into one record per CDR3 protein. The data contain approximately 560,000 distinct CDR3 sequences, 15% to 19% of them singletons. Stable disease denoted Graves' hyperthyroidism without ophthalmopathy progression within 18 months. Cells are PBMCs isolated from approximately 9.2 ml of fresh blood. This clonotype was detected only a few times. Trimming cost V 3 bases and J 8 bases, with 11 bases left between them. The CDR3 runs 12 residues.

Sequenced material: blood. The clonotype originates from a woman aged 25 to 39 with Graves' hyperthyroidism. The chain employs TRBV12-3 or TRBV12-4 and TRBJ2-7; D possibly corresponds to TRBD2 (6 bases). CDR3 sequence: CASSLGGNQQYF. CDR3 coding DNA: TGTGCCAGCAGTTTGGGCGGGAACCAGCAGTACTTC.